A selection of T cell receptor beta chains follows, all from one sample in a study of blood T cell repertoires in COVID-19. The assay was immunoSEQ multiplex PCR, and TCRdb's table has in-frame clones only and misses some. The sample has about 240,000 clones, 82% seen once; the top ten hold roughly 4.7%. Sequenced input: peripheral blood. Every receptor here comes from a woman in her seventies with acute or convalescent COVID-19. The CDR3 runs from the conserved cysteine through the conserved F or W. The D gene is left open where the match is weak. Not every row has a clone size; where given, it reads once, few, many or a size class.

j_call v_call clone_size d_call cdr3_aa cdr3_nt
TRBJ1-2 TRBV11-2 - - CASSLVGQINYGYTF TGTGCCAGCAGCTTAGTTGGACAGATTAACTATGGCTACACCTTC
TRBJ2-3 TRBV5-5 - - CASLPTGLHTQYF TGTGCCTCACTCCCCACGGGACTTCATACGCAGTATTTT
TRBJ1-2 TRBV19 - TRBD1 CASSSLGTGVGGYTF TGTGCCAGTAGTAGCCTCGGGACAGGAGTAGGAGGCTACACCTTC
TRBJ1-6 TRBV18 - - CASSPRRDSPLHF TGTGCCAGCTCACCTAGGAGGGATTCACCCCTCCACTTT
TRBJ2-7 TRBV12-3/TRBV12-4 - - CASSQQVTYEQYF TGTGCCAGCAGCCAACAGGTTACCTACGAGCAGTACTTC
TRBJ1-5 TRBV2 - TRBD1 CASILDRAYSNQPQHF TGTGCCAGCATCCTAGACAGGGCCTATAGCAATCAGCCCCAGCATTTT
TRBJ2-2 TRBV5-1 once - CAREKGRANTGELFF TGCGCCAGGGAAAAGGGCAGGGCCAACACCGGGGAGCTGTTTTTT
TRBJ2-7 TRBV10-3 - TRBD1 CAISELGGNEQYF TGTGCCATCAGTGAACTAGGGGGCAACGAGCAGTACTTC
TRBJ2-2 TRBV3-1/TRBV3-2 - - CASSSGAACNTGELFF TGTGCCAGCAGCTCAGGGGCAGCGTGTAACACCGGGGAGCTGTTTTTT
TRBJ2-1 TRBV28 - TRBD2 CASSSTPTSVRNEQFF TGTGCCAGCAGTTCCACTCCCACTAGCGTACGAAATGAGCAGTTCTTC
TRBJ1-2 TRBV19 - TRBD1 CASSETGGYGYTF TGTGCCAGTAGTGAGACAGGGGGCTATGGCTACACCTTC
TRBJ2-5 TRBV5-1 - - CASSVEETQYF TGCGCCAGCAGCGTCGAAGAGACCCAGTACTTC
TRBJ1-2 TRBV7-9 - TRBD1 CASSPGQPGYGYTF TGTGCCAGCAGCCCGGGACAGCCGGGATATGGCTACACCTTC
TRBJ2-5 TRBV6-2/TRBV6-3 few - CASSSQGGLETQYF TGTGCCAGCAGTTCGCAGGGGGGTCTGGAGACCCAGTACTTC
TRBJ1-1 TRBV20-1 - - CSARRRPEAFF TGCAGTGCTAGACGTCGTCCGGAAGCTTTCTTT
TRBJ1-5 TRBV29-1 - - CSVGGGAGNQPQHF TGCAGCGTTGGAGGAGGCGCGGGCAATCAGCCCCAGCATTTT
TRBJ1-1 TRBV6-6 - TRBD1 CASSPGTGTMNTEAFF TGTGCCAGCAGTCCCGGGACAGGGACTATGAACACTGAAGCTTTCTTT
TRBJ2-3 TRBV11-3 - TRBD1 CASSPGGGSTDTQYF TGTGCCAGCAGTCCAGGGGGCGGTAGCACAGATACGCAGTATTTT
TRBJ1-2 TRBV6-1 few - CASSPLYGYTF TGTGCCAGCAGTCCACTTTATGGCTACACCTTC
TRBJ2-1 TRBV28 - - CASSPSGSHSEQFF TGTGCCAGCAGTCCCTCCGGGAGTCATAGTGAGCAGTTCTTC
TRBJ1-5 TRBV6-5 few - CASRGGTTSNQPQHF TGTGCCAGCCGCGGAGGCACTACCAGCAATCAGCCCCAGCATTTT
TRBJ1-1 TRBV28 - - CASSLVSTTEAFF TGTGCCAGCAGTTTGGTCAGTACCACTGAAGCTTTCTTT
TRBJ2-7 TRBV4-2 few TRBD1 CASSQASMDRGYEQYF TGTGCCAGCAGCCAAGCATCGATGGACAGGGGCTACGAGCAGTACTTC
TRBJ1-2 TRBV12-3/TRBV12-4 many TRBD1 CAVEDRGNYGYTF TGTGCCGTGGAGGACAGGGGTAACTATGGCTACACCTTC
TRBJ1-4 TRBV9 - TRBD1 CASSPRRTGAGEKLFF TGTGCCAGCAGCCCCCGGAGAACAGGGGCGGGTGAAAAACTGTTTTTT
TRBJ1-2 TRBV27 once - CASSLEGDYGYTF TGTGCCAGCAGTTTAGAGGGAGACTATGGCTACACCTTC
TRBJ1-5 TRBV19 - TRBD1 CASTHIGTGDKPQHF TGTGCCAGTACCCACATAGGCACAGGGGATAAGCCCCAGCATTTT
TRBJ2-1 TRBV24-1 - TRBD2 CATSTGLATLNEQFF TGTGCCACCTCTACGGGACTAGCAACGTTAAATGAGCAGTTCTTC
TRBJ2-3 TRBV5-1 - - CASSEGTSTDTQYF TGCGCCAGCAGTGAAGGGACTAGCACAGATACGCAGTATTTT
TRBJ2-7 TRBV27 - - CASSLRGSYEQYF TGTGCCAGCAGTTTACGGGGGTCCTACGAGCAGTACTTC
TRBJ2-3 TRBV3-1/TRBV3-2 - TRBD2 CASSLRTSPTVTDTQYF TGTGCCAGCAGCCTAAGGACTAGTCCCACTGTCACAGATACGCAGTATTTT
TRBJ1-1 TRBV11-2 - - CASSLRGGQGVRGNTEAFF TGTGCCAGCAGCTTAAGGGGAGGGCAGGGCGTAAGGGGGAACACTGAAGCTTTCTTT
TRBJ2-7 TRBV28 - TRBD1 CASSLYPQGNEQYF TGTGCCAGCAGTTTATATCCACAGGGGAACGAGCAGTACTTC
TRBJ2-5 TRBV3-1/TRBV3-2 - TRBD2 CASSQSSGGSYQETQYF TGTGCCAGCAGCCAATCTAGCGGGGGGTCGTACCAAGAGACCCAGTACTTC
TRBJ2-1 TRBV7-2 - TRBD2 CASSFGGGYNEQFF TGTGCCAGCAGCTTTGGCGGGGGATACAATGAGCAGTTCTTC
TRBJ1-4 TRBV10-2 - TRBD1 CASRASPGQTNEKLFF TGCGCCAGCCGAGCCTCTCCGGGACAGACTAATGAAAAACTGTTTTTT
TRBJ2-7 TRBV3-1/TRBV3-2 - TRBD1 CASSQVGTGVEQYF TGTGCCAGCAGCCAAGTGGGGACAGGGGTCGAGCAGTACTTC
TRBJ2-2 TRBV2 - TRBD1 CASSAWTGAFQTGELFF TGTGCCAGCAGTGCCTGGACAGGGGCGTTTCAAACCGGGGAGCTGTTTTTT
TRBJ1-4 TRBV19 - - CASSRGGQVNEKLFF TGTGCCAGTAGTAGGGGGGGGCAGGTTAATGAAAAACTGTTTTTT
TRBJ2-2 TRBV27 - TRBD1 CASSIDRDTGELFF TGTGCCAGCAGTATTGACAGGGATACCGGGGAGCTGTTTTTT
TRBJ1-2 TRBV6-5 once TRBD1 CASTTGQGIYGYTF TGTGCCAGCACCACGGGACAGGGAATCTATGGCTACACCTTC
TRBJ1-4 TRBV7-2 - - CASRQRGTSNEKLFF TGTGCCAGCAGACAAAGGGGGACATCTAATGAAAAACTGTTTTTT
TRBJ2-1 TRBV7-8 - - CASSLAAVNEQFF TGTGCCAGCAGCTTAGCGGCGGTGAATGAGCAGTTCTTC
TRBJ1-1 TRBV28 - TRBD1 CASRRTGGGTEAFF TGTGCCAGCAGGCGGACAGGGGGTGGGACTGAAGCTTTCTTT
TRBJ2-1 TRBV11-2 - - CASSFEVAANEQFF TGTGCCAGCAGCTTTGAAGTAGCTGCCAATGAGCAGTTCTTC
TRBJ1-2 TRBV18 - TRBD1 CASSPYLTGQGYTF TGTGCCAGCTCACCCTATCTGACAGGGCAAGGCTACACCTTC
TRBJ1-1 TRBV5-4 - - CASSSGQNTEAFF TGTGCCAGCAGTTCTGGACAGAACACTGAAGCTTTCTTT
TRBJ1-1 TRBV10-3 - TRBD1 CATKWQGDTEAFF TGTGCCACAAAGTGGCAGGGGGACACTGAAGCTTTCTTT
TRBJ2-4 TRBV7-2 - - CASSLVVGRENIQYF TGTGCCAGCAGCTTAGTTGTTGGTCGGGAAAACATTCAGTACTTC
TRBJ1-4 TRBV2 - - CASSAAGVTNEKLFF TGTGCCAGCAGTGCGGCGGGGGTGACTAATGAAAAACTGTTTTTT
TRBJ2-5 TRBV25-1 - TRBD2 CATGLGQETQYF TGTGCCACCGGACTAGGACAAGAGACCCAGTACTTC
TRBJ1-2 TRBV5-1 - - CASSLGQNYGYTF TGCGCCAGCAGCTTGGGCCAGAACTATGGCTACACCTTC
TRBJ1-6 TRBV28 - - CASRPAPSRNSPLHF TGTGCCAGCAGGCCTGCGCCGTCTAGAAATTCACCCCTCCACTTT
TRBJ2-1 TRBV3-1/TRBV3-2 - - CASSQRVNEQFF TGTGCCAGCAGCCAGCGGGTCAATGAGCAGTTCTTC
TRBJ2-7 TRBV29-1 - TRBD1 CSVQTQGAGEQYF TGCAGCGTCCAAACCCAGGGGGCGGGCGAGCAGTACTTC
TRBJ2-7 TRBV27 once TRBD2 CASSSYSGGEQYF TGTGCCAGCAGTTCCTATAGCGGGGGCGAGCAGTACTTC
TRBJ2-7 TRBV6-5 - - CATAGGTYEQYF TGTGCCACTGCAGGGGGGACCTACGAGCAGTACTTC